The 4 T cell receptor beta chains given below trace back to one sample, sequenced in a study of blood T cell repertoires in COVID-19. Method: immunoSEQ multiplex PCR; TCRdb's copy keeps in-frame clones and lacks some. The sample includes 80,000 to 95,000 clones, around 93% seen only once; the top ten take about 1.7%. Input material: peripheral blood. Source of these receptors: a human donor with active COVID-19. The donor label of this sample is uncertain.

V is TRBV5-1 and J is TRBJ2-4; D is perhaps TRBD2 (5 bases). This CDR3 has 15 residues. Trimming removed 0 bases at V and 4 bases at J, with 11 bases between. The germline V gene encodes CDR1 SGHRS and CDR2 YFSETQ. This CDR3 is CASSLGQEDKNIQYF. CDR3 coding DNA: TGCGCCAGCAGCTTGGGTCAGGAGGATAAAAACATTCAGTACTTC.

V and J are TRBV3-1 (or the pseudogene TRBV3-2) and TRBJ2-7; 9 nucleotides line up with TRBD1. This CDR3 has 15 amino acids. V gave up 3 bases and J gave up 7 bases; unmatched junction bases: 10. Germline V lookup: CDR1 LGHDT, CDR2 YNNKEL (reference sequence). The CDR3 nucleotides read TGTGCCAGCAGCCACGGGACAGGGAAGTTGGGGGAGCAGTACTTC. Translation: CASSHGTGKLGEQYF.

The chain joins TRBV4-3 to TRBJ2-1; possibly TRBD1 for D (5 bases). Trimming pared 2 bases from V and 7 bases from J, leaving 18 bases between. Germline CDR1 reads LGHNA; CDR2 reads YSLEER. This CDR3 is 16 amino acids long. Written as DNA, the CDR3 is TGCGCCAGCAGCCAAAAGACAGCGTGGGTGGGGAATGAGCAGTTCTTC. Translation: CASSQKTAWVGNEQFF.

The V and J genes are TRBV29-1 and TRBJ1-2, with D uncertain. Per germline, CDR1 SQVTM and CDR2 ANQGSEA. CDR3 length equals 13 residues. V shed 7 bases and J shed 3 bases, with 15 bases lying between them. CDR3 sequence reads: CSALEGRDYGYTF. CDR3 DNA sequence: TGCAGCGCTTTAGAAGGGAGGGACTATGGCTACACCTTC.